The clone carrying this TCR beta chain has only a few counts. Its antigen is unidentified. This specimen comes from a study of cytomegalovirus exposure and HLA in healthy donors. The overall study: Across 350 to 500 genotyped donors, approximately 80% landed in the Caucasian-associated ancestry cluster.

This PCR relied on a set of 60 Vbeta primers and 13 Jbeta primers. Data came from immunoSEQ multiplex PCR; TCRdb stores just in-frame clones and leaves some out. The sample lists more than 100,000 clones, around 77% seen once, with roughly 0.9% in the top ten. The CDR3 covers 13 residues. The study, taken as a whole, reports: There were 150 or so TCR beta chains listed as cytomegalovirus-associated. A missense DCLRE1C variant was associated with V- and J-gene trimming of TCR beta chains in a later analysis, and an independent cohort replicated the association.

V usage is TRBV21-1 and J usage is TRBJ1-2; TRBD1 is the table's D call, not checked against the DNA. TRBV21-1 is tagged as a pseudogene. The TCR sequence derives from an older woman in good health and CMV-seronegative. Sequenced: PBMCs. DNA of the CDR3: TGTGCCAGCAGCAGACAGGCCCCCTATGGCTACACCTTC. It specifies CASSRQAPYGYTF.